The present T cell receptor (beta chain) was sequenced within a study of identical twins. The study's findings and limits: For zero-insertion analyses, partial confounding could come from invariant MAIT and iNKT cells. Not following the same donors, the study drew its conclusions from cross-sectional statistical analysis.

Everyone who gave samples was a healthy Caucasian. Trimming removed 5 bases at V and 8 bases at J, with 12 bases between. The CDR3 is made up of 12 amino acids. Germline V lookup: CDR1 MNHNS, CDR2 SASEGT. A word on this clonotype: Its specificity is not known. This sequence may be a read error, since a much larger clone differs from it by one base.

A single record per CDR3 protein comes from TCRdb applying MiXCR to the 5' RACE reads. The sample lists roughly 1,500,000 distinct CDR3 sequences, about 30% occurring once. This sequence joins TRBV6-1 and TRBJ1-2, with D possibly TRBD1 on 6 matching bases. Sequencing was carried out using cord blood. The receptor's source is a newborn girl in good health. CDR3 DNA: TGTGCCAGCAGTTTAACAGGGTGCGGCTACACCTTC. Protein: CASSLTGCGYTF.